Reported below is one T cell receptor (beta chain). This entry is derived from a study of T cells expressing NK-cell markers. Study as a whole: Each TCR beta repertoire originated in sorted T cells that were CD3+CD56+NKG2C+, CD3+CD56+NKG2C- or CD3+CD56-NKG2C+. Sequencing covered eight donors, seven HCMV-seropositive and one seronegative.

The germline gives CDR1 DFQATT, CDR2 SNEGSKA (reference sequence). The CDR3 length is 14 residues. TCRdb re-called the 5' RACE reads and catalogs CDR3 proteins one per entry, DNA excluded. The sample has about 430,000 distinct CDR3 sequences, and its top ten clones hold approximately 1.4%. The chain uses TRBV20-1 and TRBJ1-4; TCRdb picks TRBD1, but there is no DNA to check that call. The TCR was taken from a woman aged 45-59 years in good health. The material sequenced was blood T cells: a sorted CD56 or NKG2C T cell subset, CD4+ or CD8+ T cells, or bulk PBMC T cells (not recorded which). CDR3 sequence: CSALEDSYNEKLFF.